Listed below are T cell receptor beta chains from one sample, sequenced in a study of T cell repertoires in cytomegalovirus infection. TCRdb redid the calling of the reads with MiXCR, one entry per CDR3 protein. The data show fewer than 300,000 distinct CDR3 sequences, roughly 25% seen once. The sample taken for sequencing was PBMCs. The receptor source for this set is a human donor in good health (CMV status not recorded). Some clones in this sample may be carry-over from other donors' samples. The CDR3 runs from the conserved cysteine through the conserved F or W. A D gene is named only where the DNA matches it firmly. Not all rows give a size; the values are once, few, many and, for expanded clones, a class.

d_call	j_call	v_call	clone_size	cdr3_aa	cdr3_nt
-	TRBJ1-5	TRBV7-2	many	CASSLEGGGQPQHF	TGTGCCAGCAGCTTAGAGGGGGGAGGTCAGCCCCAGCATTTT
-	TRBJ1-5	TRBV7-8	many	CASSLEQGFQPQHF	TGTGCCAGCAGCCTTGAACAGGGCTTTCAGCCCCAGCATTTT
-	TRBJ1-1	TRBV18	once	CASSLKDGDTEAFF	TGTGCCAGCTCACTAAAGGATGGTGACACTGAAGCTTTCTTT
-	TRBJ2-1	TRBV7-2	few	CASSRLAEGYNEQFF	TGTGCCAGCAGCCGACTCGCGGAGGGCTACAATGAGCAGTTCTTC
-	TRBJ2-7	TRBV20-1	-	CSASGSYEQYF	TGCAGTGCCTCCGGGTCCTACGAGCAGTACTTC
TRBD1	TRBJ2-7	TRBV12-3/TRBV12-4	-	CASSRDSGVYEQYF	TGTGCCAGCAGTCGGGACAGCGGTGTCTACGAGCAGTACTTC
TRBD1	TRBJ2-5	TRBV7-2	many	CASTILTGMETQYF	TGTGCCAGCACCATATTGACAGGGATGGAGACCCAGTACTTC
TRBD2	TRBJ2-1	TRBV7-3	many	CASSLSQAGGHNEQFF	TGTGCCAGCAGCTTATCCCAAGCGGGAGGACACAATGAGCAGTTCTTC
TRBD1	TRBJ1-1	TRBV7-2	many	CASSSRTGANTEAFF	TGTGCCAGCAGCTCTCGGACAGGGGCTAACACTGAAGCTTTCTTT
TRBD2	TRBJ2-1	TRBV7-2	many	CASSPRWLAGDNEQFF	TGTGCCAGCAGCCCGAGATGGCTAGCGGGGGACAATGAGCAGTTCTTC
-	TRBJ2-1	TRBV5-4	-	CASTPRWESYNEQFF	TGTGCCAGCACCCCCCGGTGGGAGTCCTACAATGAGCAGTTCTTC
TRBD2	TRBJ2-3	TRBV20-1	few	CSATGLASTDTQYF	TGCAGTGCTACGGGACTAGCGAGCACAGATACGCAGTATTTT
-	TRBJ1-5	TRBV28	-	CASSSGTSNQPQHF	TGTGCCAGCAGTTCCGGAACAAGCAATCAGCCCCAGCATTTT
TRBD1	TRBJ2-5	TRBV11-2	few	CASSYRDREETQYF	TGTGCCAGCAGCTACCGGGACAGAGAAGAGACCCAGTACTTC